This TCR beta chain was sequenced in a study of PD-1 blockade in classical Hodgkin lymphoma. Study-level findings and limits: Significant TCR diversity gains by C4D1 occurred in CD4+ but not CD8+ cells. Patients who began taking nivolumab under 1 year after ASCT were left out.

Time point noted: cycle 4 day 1 (C4D1), after 6 weeks of nivolumab. Autologous stem cell transplantation was followed by relapse in every patient, and brentuximab vedotin exposure varied. The investigators isolated CD8+ T cells from thawed PBMCs using magnetic negative selection. Complete response, partial response or progressive disease made up the best responses. The junction had 13 bases not matched to a gene; V was cut back by 3 bases and J by 3 bases. CDR1 and CDR2 from the germline V gene are SGHTA and FQGNSA. This CDR3 is 17 amino acids long. Sequenced by immunoSEQ multiplex PCR; TCRdb stores in-frame clones only, minus some. The repertoire holds approximately 9,900 clones, with 70% to 85% as singletons. For this clone: Its target is not known.

This receptor was identified in a human donor with classical Hodgkin lymphoma. The sample here was CD8+ T cells from blood, taken before the fourth cycle of nivolumab. The chain uses TRBV7-2 and TRBJ2-5; 7 nucleotides agree with TRBD1. The CDR3 nucleotides read TGTGCCAGCAGCTTTATGCCCGGTAAGGGACAGAAAGAGACCCAGTACTTC. Amino acid sequence: CASSFMPGKGQKETQYF.